This is a list of T cell receptor beta chains from one sample in a study of T cell responses to AZD1222 COVID-19 vaccine. Assay: immunoSEQ multiplex PCR; the TCRdb copy retains only in-frame clones and omits some. The sample has 110,000 or so clones; roughly 87% are singletons. Material: peripheral blood, obtained on day 0 of AZD1222 vaccination. All receptors come from an adult in good health. CDR3s include the opening cysteine and the closing phenylalanine or tryptophan. D genes are given only for firm matches. Not all rows give a size; the values are once, few, many and, for expanded clones, a class.

j_call d_call cdr3_length v_call clone_size cdr3_nt cdr3_aa
TRBJ1-1 NA 13 TRBV7-3 once TGTGCCAGCAGCTATGCCTTGAACACTGAAGCTTTCTTT CASSYALNTEAFF
TRBJ2-3 TRBD2 17 TRBV30 NA TGTGCCTGGAGCCATGGGACTAGCGGGGATTCCACAGATACGCAGTATTTT CAWSHGTSGDSTDTQYF
TRBJ2-2 NA 14 TRBV2 NA TGTGCCAGCAGTGAGTCTAGTGGGATCGGGGAGCTGTTTTTT CASSESSGIGELFF
TRBJ2-1 NA 11 TRBV28 NA TGTGCCAGCAGGGAGACAGGACAGCAGTTCTTC CASRETGQQFF
TRBJ1-1 TRBD1 16 TRBV10-3 NA TGTGCCATCAGTGAGTCGCGGACAGGGATGAACACTGAAGCTTTCTTT CAISESRTGMNTEAFF
TRBJ1-6 NA 16 TRBV19 once TGTGCCAGTAGTGAAATACATGGAGGGAGAGGGGCACCCCTCCACTTT CASSEIHGGRGAPLHF
TRBJ2-7 NA 14 TRBV5-5 NA TGTGCCAGCAGGTCCGACCCCCTCTCCTACGAGCAGTACTTC CASRSDPLSYEQYF
TRBJ2-5 TRBD1 15 TRBV5-8 NA TGTGCCAGCAGTCGGGACAGTGGGTACCAAGAGACCCAGTACTTC CASSRDSGYQETQYF
TRBJ1-5 NA 12 TRBV28 NA TGTGCCACTCGGGGAGGGTCTCAGCCCCAGCATTTT CATRGGSQPQHF
TRBJ2-1 NA 16 TRBV27 NA TGTGCCAGCAGTTTAAGGCCCGACAGTTTCTACAATGAGCAGTTCTTC CASSLRPDSFYNEQFF
TRBJ1-6 NA 19 TRBV4-3 NA TGCGCCAGCAGCCAAGATATTAGGGACCCGAGCTCCTATAATTCACCCCTCCACTTT CASSQDIRDPSSYNSPLHF
TRBJ2-7 TRBD2 13 TRBV29-1 NA TGCAGCGTTGATGCGGGGGGTACAGCCGAGCAGTACTTC CSVDAGGTAEQYF
TRBJ1-1 NA 17 TRBV21-1 NA TGTGCCAGCCATTCCTCCGGGGGGAGGGGTATGAACACTGAAGCTTTCTTT CASHSSGGRGMNTEAFF
TRBJ1-4 TRBD1 14 TRBV7-9 NA TGTGCCAGCAGTCCGGACAGGGTCGAAGAAAAACTGTTTTTT CASSPDRVEEKLFF
TRBJ2-1 TRBD2 15 TRBV10-2 NA TGCGCCAGCAGTGAGACTAGCGGGGGGCCCCATGAGCAGTTCTTC CASSETSGGPHEQFF
TRBJ2-7 NA 14 TRBV9 NA TGTGCCAGCAGCGCCGGGGGCCCTCCCTACGAGCAGTACTTC CASSAGGPPYEQYF
TRBJ1-5 NA 15 TRBV28 NA TGTGCCAGCAGTTTGGGTCCGGTAAGCAATCAGCCCCAGCATTTT CASSLGPVSNQPQHF
TRBJ2-5 TRBD1 15 TRBV7-8 NA TGTGCCAGCAGCACCCTAGGGACAGCCCAAGAGACCCAGTACTTC CASSTLGTAQETQYF
TRBJ2-5 TRBD1 15 TRBV24-1 once TGTGCCACCAGTGATCCCGACAGGGAGAGAGGGACCCAGTACTTC CATSDPDRERGTQYF
TRBJ2-7 NA 14 TRBV6-2/TRBV6-3 NA TGTGCCAGCAGTCCCGACGGGATTAGCTACGAGCAGTACTTC CASSPDGISYEQYF
TRBJ2-1 NA 15 TRBV4-3 few TGCGCCAGCAGCCAAGGTGGGAGCTCCTACAATGAGCAGTTCTTC CASSQGGSSYNEQFF
TRBJ2-7 NA 14 TRBV2 NA TGTGCCAGCAGCAGGGACACCACCATGGGGGAGCAGTACTTC CASSRDTTMGEQYF
TRBJ2-3 TRBD1 17 TRBV3-1/TRBV3-2 NA TGTGCCAGCAGCGGGGGACAGGGACATTCTAGCACAGATACGCAGTATTTT CASSGGQGHSSTDTQYF
TRBJ1-1 NA 13 TRBV11-3 NA TGTGCCAGCAGCCTTTCCATGGGCACTGAAGCTTTCTTT CASSLSMGTEAFF
TRBJ2-1 TRBD2 16 TRBV6-2/TRBV6-3 NA TGTGCCAGCAGTTGGGTAGCGGGGGGGCCAATGAATGAGCAGTTCTTC CASSWVAGGPMNEQFF
TRBJ1-2 NA 14 TRBV25-1 NA TGTGCCAGCAGTGAAGGCAGGTTGGCAGGAGGCTACACCTTC CASSEGRLAGGYTF
TRBJ1-5 NA 10 TRBV28 NA TGTGCCAGCGAGGATCAGCCCCAGCATTTT CASEDQPQHF
TRBJ2-3 NA 13 TRBV5-6 NA TGTGCCAGCAGACTGAAGGGGATGGATACGCAGTATTTT CASRLKGMDTQYF
TRBJ2-2 TRBD1 18 TRBV2 NA TGTGCCAGCAGTGAAACGACTCTCTTGGACAGGGACACCGGGGAGCTGTTTTTT CASSETTLLDRDTGELFF
TRBJ2-7 NA 12 TRBV2 NA TGTGCCAGCAGGCTACAGGACTACGAGCAGTACTTC CASRLQDYEQYF
TRBJ1-2 NA 8 TRBV7-9 NA TGTGCCAGCAGCCCTCGGACCTTC CASSPRTF
TRBJ1-5 NA 14 TRBV7-2 NA TGTGCCAGCAGCCCCGACGGAATTAATCAGCCCCAGCATTTT CASSPDGINQPQHF
TRBJ2-7 NA 14 TRBV6-5 NA TGTGCCAGCACGGGGTCGGTCGCCTCCTACGAGCAGTACTTC CASTGSVASYEQYF
TRBJ2-1 TRBD1 12 TRBV7-8 NA TGTGCCAGCAGCCCCGCCGGACAGGGTGGGTTCTTC CASSPAGQGGFF
TRBJ1-6 TRBD1 13 TRBV6-5 NA TGTGCCAGCAGAGACAGGGGGAATTCACCCCTCCACTTT CASRDRGNSPLHF
TRBJ1-5 NA 13 TRBV5-5 NA TGTGCCAGCAGCTTGGACAGCAATCAGCCCCAGCATTTT CASSLDSNQPQHF
TRBJ2-3 TRBD2 16 TRBV7-2 NA TGTGCCAGCAGCCCGACTAGCGGGAGTAAGGAAGATACGCAGTATTTT CASSPTSGSKEDTQYF
TRBJ2-2 NA 16 TRBV13 NA TGTGCCAGCAGCCCGGTGGGACTGGCAGACACCGGGGAGCTGTTTTTT CASSPVGLADTGELFF